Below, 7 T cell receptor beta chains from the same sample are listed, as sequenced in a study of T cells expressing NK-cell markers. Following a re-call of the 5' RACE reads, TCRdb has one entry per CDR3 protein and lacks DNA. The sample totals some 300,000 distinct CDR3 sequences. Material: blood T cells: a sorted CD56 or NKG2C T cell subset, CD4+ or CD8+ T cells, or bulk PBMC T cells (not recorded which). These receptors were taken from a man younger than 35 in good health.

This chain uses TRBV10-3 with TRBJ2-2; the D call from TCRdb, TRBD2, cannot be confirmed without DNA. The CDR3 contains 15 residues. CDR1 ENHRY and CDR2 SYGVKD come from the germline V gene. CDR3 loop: CAISESEGNTGELFF.

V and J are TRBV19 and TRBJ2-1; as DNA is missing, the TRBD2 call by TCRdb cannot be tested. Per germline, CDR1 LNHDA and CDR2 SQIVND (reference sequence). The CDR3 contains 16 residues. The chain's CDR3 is CASSIRSGSSYNEQFF. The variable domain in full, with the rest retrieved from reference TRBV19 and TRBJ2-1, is DGGITQSPKYLFRKEGQNVTLSCEQNLNHDAMYWYRQDPGQGLRLIYYSQIVNDFQKGDIAEGYSVSREKKESFPLTVTSAQKNPTAFYLCASSIRSGSSYNEQFFGPGTRLTVL.

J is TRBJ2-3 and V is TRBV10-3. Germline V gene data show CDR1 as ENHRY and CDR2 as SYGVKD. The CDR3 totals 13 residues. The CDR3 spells CAIRRGETDTQYF.

The CDR3 reads CASSRRDRAPDTQYF. The rearrangement joins TRBV2 to TRBJ2-3; lacking DNA, the TRBD1 call made by TCRdb goes unchecked. This CDR3 region has 15 residues. CDR1 SNHLY and CDR2 FYNNEI come from the germline V gene.

This CDR3 reads CASSAPDGGDGEKLFF. V is TRBV12-3 or TRBV12-4 and J is TRBJ1-4; the TCRdb call, TRBD1, lacks DNA for checking. CDR3 size: 16 residues.

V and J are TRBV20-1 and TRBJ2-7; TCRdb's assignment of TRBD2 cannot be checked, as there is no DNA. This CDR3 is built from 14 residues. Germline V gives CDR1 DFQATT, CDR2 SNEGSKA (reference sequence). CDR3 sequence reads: CSASVRTSYYEQYF.

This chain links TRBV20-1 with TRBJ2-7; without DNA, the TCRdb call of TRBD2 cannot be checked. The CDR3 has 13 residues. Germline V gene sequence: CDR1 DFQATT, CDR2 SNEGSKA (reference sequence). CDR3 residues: CSAALGGTYEQYF.